In its sample, the clone carrying this T cell receptor (beta chain) was seen once. The data stem from a study of blood T cell repertoires in COVID-19. Sequencing was performed with immunoSEQ multiplex PCR; in TCRdb, only in-frame clones are kept and a portion is missing. The sample has approximately 160,000 clones, over 70% seen once; the top ten hold roughly 9%. Germline V gene sequence: CDR1 ENHRY, CDR2 SYGVKD. This CDR3 comprises 15 residues. V dropped 2 bases and J dropped 5; count of bases not matched to a gene: 7. The receptor comes from an elderly woman with active or convalescent COVID-19. The sequencing input was peripheral blood. This chain uses TRBV10-3 with TRBJ2-7; 9 bases are shared with TRBD2. The CDR3: CAISEVLAGINEQYF. The CDR3 DNA reads as TGTGCCATCAGTGAGGTCCTAGCGGGGATCAACGAGCAGTACTTC.